This T cell receptor (beta chain) was observed in a study of cytomegalovirus exposure and HLA in healthy donors. Germline assignment: CDR1 SGHAT and CDR2 FQNNGV. V dropped 5 bases and J dropped 4 bases, with 12 bases sitting between them. The CDR3 spans 14 residues. This clone was seen more than once but under ten times. With 60 Vbeta and 13 Jbeta primers, the PCR was carried out. TCRdb keeps only in-frame clones here, not all; method: immunoSEQ multiplex PCR. The profile shows 130,000 to 150,000 clones, 76% of them singletons. The material sequenced was PBMCs. The V and J genes are TRBV11-2 and TRBJ2-1, with TRBD2 as a possible D gene (6 bases). The sequence was obtained from a man between 18 and 29 years old in good health and CMV-seronegative. CDR3 DNA: TGTGCCAGCAGCGCCCCGGGACTGTACAATGAGCAGTTCTTC. Translated, it gives CASSAPGLYNEQFF.